This T cell receptor (beta chain) was recorded in a study of high-grade serous ovarian cancer treatment subgroups. Tumor samples were obtained before definitive surgery or chemotherapy. CDR3 length: 13 residues. The germline V gene encodes CDR1 GTSNPN and CDR2 SVGIG (reference sequence). The V and J ends lost 3 bases and 6 bases respectively, with 12 bases between them. Study-level findings and limits: Tumors within one patient showed repertoire similarity of roughly 0.1 to 0.85.

This clone came up once. The antigen is unknown. Sequenced by immunoSEQ multiplex PCR; TCRdb stores in-frame clones only, minus some. This sample has thousands of clones, with over 70% found just once. This chain connects TRBV30 to TRBJ2-1; possibly TRBD1 for D (5 bases). The sequencing sample was made of tumor tissue. The TCR was taken from a human donor with high-grade serous ovarian cancer. The CDR3 DNA is TGTGCCTGGAGCAGACAGATTATCAATGAGCAGTTCTTC. This translates into CAWSRQIINEQFF. The whole variable domain, filled in from reference TRBV30 and TRBJ2-1, reads SQTIHQWPATLVQPVGSPLSLECTVEGTSNPNLYWYRQAAGRGLQLLFYSVGIGQISSEVPQNLSASRPQDRQFILSSKKLLLSDSGFYLCAWSRQIINEQFFGPGTRLTVL.